This TCR beta chain was identified during a study of T-cell memory formation after mild COVID-19. The wider study: Largely donor-specific sequence clusters came from a couple of donors.

Whole-study findings and limits: The SARS-CoV-2 specificity of second-wave clones reaching peak at day 37 remained unverified.

The sample holds many counts of this clonotype. Antigen specificity is unknown. The V gene lost 1 base and the J gene lost 7 bases, with 5 bases spanning the gap. Germline CDR1 LGHNA, CDR2 YSLEER. CDR3 size: 12 residues. Constant-segment primers served in 5'RACE that generated TCR alpha and TCR beta cDNA libraries bearing sample barcodes and UMIs. MiXCR, run by TCRdb on the 5' RACE reads, gives a single entry per CDR3 protein. The data show hundreds of thousands of distinct CDR3 sequences, roughly an eighth seen once. The sequence came from a man aged 18-30 years who had mild COVID-19 (a few samples of this study predate the infection). Cell type and time point are not known. Sequencing input: PBMCs or a T cell subset sorted from them (not recorded which). This rearrangement joins TRBV4-3 to TRBJ2-4; tentatively, D is TRBD1 (5 bases). CDR3 protein: CASSQGGNIQYF. The DNA for the CDR3 is TGCGCCAGCAGCCAAGGGGGCAACATTCAGTACTTC.